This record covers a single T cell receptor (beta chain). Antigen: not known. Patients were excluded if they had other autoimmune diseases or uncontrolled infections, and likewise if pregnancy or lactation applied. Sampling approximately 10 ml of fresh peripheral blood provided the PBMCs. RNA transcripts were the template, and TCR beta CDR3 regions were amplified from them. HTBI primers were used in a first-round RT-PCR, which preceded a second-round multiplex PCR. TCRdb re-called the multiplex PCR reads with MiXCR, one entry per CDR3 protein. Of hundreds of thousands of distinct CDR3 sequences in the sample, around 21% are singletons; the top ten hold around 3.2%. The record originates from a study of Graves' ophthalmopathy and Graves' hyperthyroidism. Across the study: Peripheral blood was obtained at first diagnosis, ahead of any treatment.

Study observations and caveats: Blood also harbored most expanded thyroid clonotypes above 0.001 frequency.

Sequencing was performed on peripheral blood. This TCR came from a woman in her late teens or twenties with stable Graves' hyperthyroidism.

CDR3 DNA: TGTGCCTGGAAGGGTCTGGCCTACGAGCAGTACTTC. This gives the protein CAWKGLAYEQYF. The genes are TRBV30 and TRBJ2-7; D is unclear. Germline CDR1 is GTSNPN and CDR2 is SVGIG (reference sequence). V was clipped by 4 bases and J by 2 bases, with 9 bases between them. The CDR3 has 12 residues.